The 18 T cell receptor beta chains below all came from one sample that was sequenced in a study of control samples from healthy donors and cancer patients. The assay was immunoSEQ multiplex PCR, and TCRdb's table has in-frame clones only and misses some. The sample yields roughly 94,000 clones, about 81% seen once. Material for sequencing was PBMCs. Every receptor here comes from a man between 70 and 80 years old with lung cancer.

The chain joins TRBV5-4 to TRBJ1-1; maybe TRBD1 (5 bases). Germline V CDR1 and CDR2: SGHNT, YYREEE (reference sequence). V gave up 6 bases and J gave up 4 bases, with 19 bases separating them. The CDR3 is 15 residues long. CDR3 residues: CASTWGGSQATEAFF. The CDR3 bases are TGTGCCAGCACCTGGGGCGGGTCCCAGGCCACTGAAGCTTTCTTT. The full variable domain, in which reference TRBV5-4 and TRBJ1-1 provide the parts outside the CDR3, is ETGVTQSPTHLIKTRGQQVTLRCSSQSGHNTVSWYQQALGQGPQFIFQYYREEENGRGNFPPRFSGLQFPNYSSELNVNALELDDSALYLCASTWGGSQATEAFFGQGTRLTVV.

This rearrangement joins TRBV19 to TRBJ2-3, with TRBD2 matching over 9 bases. V was clipped by 7 bases and J by 1 base; unmatched bases: 3. Germline-derived CDR1 and CDR2 are LNHDA and SQIVND (reference sequence). The CDR3 length is 14 residues. The CDR3 here is CASKERGGTDTQYF. The CDR3 coding sequence is TGTGCCAGTAAGGAGCGGGGGGGCACAGATACGCAGTATTTT.

The V call is TRBV6-6, the J call TRBJ1-5; 8 nucleotides line up with TRBD1. The germline V gene encodes CDR1 MNHNY and CDR2 SVGAGI (reference sequence). V shed 5 bases, J shed 10 bases, and the junction held 10 bases outside the gene matches. This CDR3 is built from 14 residues. CDR3 sequence (DNA): TGTGCCAGCAGTCGGGACAGGTCCGCCGGACCCCAGCATTTT. Translating it yields CASSRDRSAGPQHF.

V is TRBV7-6 and J is TRBJ2-5; a weak D match, TRBD2 (6 bases). This CDR3 contains 15 residues. Trimming shortened V by 5 bases and J by 1 base, and 14 bases separated the two germline ends. Germline V gives CDR1 SGHVS, CDR2 FNYEAQ. CDR3 DNA sequence: TGTGCCAGCAGCCGCGGGGCGGGGAGCCAAGAGACCCAGTACTTC. This codes for CASSRGAGSQETQYF.

The V gene is TRBV5-1, the J gene TRBJ2-1, with TRBD2 matching over 15 bases. Germline V gene lookup returns CDR1 SGHRS and CDR2 YFSETQ. V dropped 4 bases and J dropped 7; count of bases not matched to a gene: 6. This CDR3 is built from 16 residues. CDR3 sequence: CASSPRTSGGANEQFF. The DNA of the CDR3 is TGCGCCAGCAGCCCACGGACTAGCGGGGGGGCGAATGAGCAGTTCTTC.

The rearrangement joins TRBV6-6 to TRBJ1-1, with a weak D call TRBD1 (6 bases). The CDR3 loop spans 15 amino acids. V was trimmed by 0 bases and J by 4 bases, leaving 12 bases between them. The germline CDR1 and CDR2 sequences are MNHNY and SVGAGI (reference sequence). CDR3 sequence: CASSYSHRVGTEAFF. The CDR3 DNA follows: TGTGCCAGCAGTTACTCGCACAGGGTTGGCACTGAAGCTTTCTTT.

The chain employs TRBV7-9 and TRBJ2-6; D is possibly TRBD2 (6 bases). The germline CDR1 and CDR2 sequences are SEHNR and FQNEAQ (reference sequence). Trimming removed 4 bases at V and 1 base at J, with 14 bases between. The CDR3 runs 17 residues. This CDR3 is CASSSMIGTSGANVLTF. The CDR3 nucleotides read TGTGCCAGCAGCTCAATGATTGGGACTTCTGGGGCCAACGTCCTGACTTTC.

This clone was counted a single time. The V gene is TRBV5-5, the J gene TRBJ1-2; 8 positions agree with TRBD1. The CDR3 runs to 15 residues. The V gene's germline CDR1 is SGHKS and CDR2 YYEKEE (reference sequence). After removal of 0 bases from V and 7 bases from J, the junction contained 8 bases not matched to a gene. The CDR3 is CASSLGPDRVSGYTF. The CDR3 DNA reads as TGTGCCAGCAGCTTGGGGCCGGACAGGGTTTCTGGCTACACCTTC.

V usage is TRBV6-2 or TRBV6-3 and J usage is TRBJ2-1; 8 bases are shared with TRBD1. Trimming at V came to 5 bases and at J to 6 bases, leaving 12 bases not matched to a gene. This CDR3 region has 16 residues. The germline V gene has CDR1 MNHEY and CDR2 SVGEGT. DNA for the CDR3: TGTGCCAGCAGTCAACGAAAGACAGGGGTTGGCAATGAGCAGTTCTTC. This translates into CASSQRKTGVGNEQFF.

The chain links TRBV5-5 to TRBJ1-2; D unresolved. The CDR3 loop spans 15 amino acids. Trimming cost V 3 bases and J 6 bases, with 18 bases left between them. From germline, CDR1 is SGHKS and CDR2 YYEKEE (reference sequence). The CDR3 nucleotides are TGTGCCAGCAGCTCAACTACTACGGTGTACCATGGCTACACCTTC. Its translation: CASSSTTTVYHGYTF. The complete variable domain, with remaining parts taken from reference TRBV5-5 and TRBJ1-2, reads DAGVTQSPTHLIKTRGQQVTLRCSPISGHKSVSWYQQVLGQGPQFIFQYYEKEERGRGNFPDRFSARQFPNYSSELNVNALLLGDSALYLCASSSTTTVYHGYTFGSGTRLTVV.

This clone was seen more than once but under ten times. The V call is TRBV7-2, the J call TRBJ2-5; D might be TRBD1 or TRBD2, each matching 5 bases. The germline CDR1 and CDR2 sequences are SGHTA and FQGNSA. CDR3 length: 16 residues. The V end lost 5 bases, the J end lost 0 bases, and 16 bases lay between the germline ends. CDR3 protein: CASSKRVMGHQETQYF. In nucleotides, the CDR3 is TGTGCCAGCAGCAAGAGGGTAATGGGGCACCAAGAGACCCAGTACTTC.

V usage is TRBV3-1 (or the pseudogene TRBV3-2) and J usage is TRBJ1-1, with unresolved D. Looked up from germline, CDR1 is LGHDT and CDR2 is YNNKEL (reference sequence). V lost 4 bases and J lost 7, with 7 bases in between. CDR3 size: 11 residues. Written as DNA, the CDR3 is TGTGCCAGCAGCCTAGGGAATGAAGCTTTCTTT. It translates to CASSLGNEAFF.

This rearrangement joins TRBV30 to TRBJ2-5; 7 bases align to TRBD1. V was clipped by 4 bases and J by 2 bases; unmatched bases: 7. This CDR3 has 14 residues. Looked up from germline, CDR1 is GTSNPN and CDR2 is SVGIG (reference sequence). The CDR3 sequence: CAWTPDREQETQYF. The CDR3 DNA reads as TGTGCCTGGACCCCAGACAGGGAACAAGAGACCCAGTACTTC.

The CDR3 reads CASSSSGVGTDTQYF. The CDR3 DNA reads TGTGCCAGCAGTTCTAGCGGGGTAGGAACAGATACGCAGTATTTT. This rearrangement joins TRBV6-2 or TRBV6-3 to TRBJ2-3; 9 nucleotides agree with TRBD2. Germline V lookup: CDR1 MNHEY, CDR2 SVGEGT. Trimming cost V 4 bases and J 3 bases; bases outside gene matches: 5. The CDR3 has 15 amino acids.

This chain uses TRBV30 with TRBJ1-3; 11 bases map to TRBD1. The V and J ends lost 3 bases and 1 base, in that order; junction bases with no gene match: 5. The CDR3 is 16 amino acids. The V gene's germline CDR1 is GTSNPN and CDR2 SVGIG (reference sequence). This CDR3 reads CAWRRDRGTSGNTIYF. CDR3 nucleotides: TGTGCCTGGAGAAGGGACAGGGGGACTTCTGGAAACACCATATATTTT.

The gene calls are TRBV3-1 (or the pseudogene TRBV3-2) and TRBJ2-3; possible D gene TRBD1, 6 bases. Germline V gives CDR1 LGHDT, CDR2 YNNKEL (reference sequence). The CDR3 loop spans 16 amino acids. V lost 0 bases and J lost 2, with 12 bases in between. The CDR3 bases are TGTGCCAGCAGCCAAGATCTAACAGGGAACACAGATACGCAGTATTTT. It yields the protein CASSQDLTGNTDTQYF.

The chain employs TRBV28 and TRBJ1-2; tentatively, D is TRBD1 (5 bases). The CDR3 loop spans 14 amino acids. Germline V CDR1 and CDR2: MDHEN, SYDVKM. Trimming took off 2 bases at V and 5 bases at J, with 12 bases between the two ends. In DNA, the CDR3 is TGTGCCAGCAGTTTAGTTGGGGGAGGGTATGGCTACACCTTC. This codes for CASSLVGGGYGYTF.

The chain has TRBV5-5 and TRBJ2-3, with D hard to call. Trimming removed 0 bases from V and 3 bases from J, with 8 bases in between. CDR3 length equals 14 residues. CDR1 SGHKS and CDR2 YYEKEE come from the germline V gene (reference sequence). The CDR3, as DNA: TGTGCCAGCAGCTTGGAGTGGGGTACAGATACGCAGTATTTT. Amino acid sequence: CASSLEWGTDTQYF.